Below are 30 T cell receptor beta chains sequenced from a single sample in a study of blood T cell repertoires in COVID-19. Repertoires were generated with immunoSEQ multiplex PCR, while TCRdb's copy carries only in-frame clones and drops some. The sample carries about 440,000 clones, about 91% recorded once. The sample taken for sequencing was peripheral blood. The receptors were gathered from a woman between 50 and 59 years old with COVID-19, enrolled during active disease.

The rearrangement links TRBV30 to TRBJ1-1; tentative D call: TRBD1 (5 bases). Between the trimmed V and J ends, which lost 7 bases and 0 bases, there was a span of 12 bases. The CDR3 is 13 residues long. Germline V CDR1 and CDR2: GTSNPN, SVGIG (reference sequence). This chain's CDR3 is CALTEDMNTEAFF. The CDR3 DNA sequence: TGTGCCTTGACAGAGGACATGAACACTGAAGCTTTCTTT. Based on the CDR3 plus reference TRBV30 and TRBJ1-1, the full variable domain is SQTIHQWPATLVQPVGSPLSLECTVEGTSNPNLYWYRQAAGRGLQLLFYSVGIGQISSEVPQNLSASRPQDRQFILSSKKLLLSDSGFYLCALTEDMNTEAFFGQGTRLTVV.

For the CDR3, the DNA is TGTGCCAGCTCACGGGAGGTCGCCTTTACTGAAGCTTTCTTT. Translating gives CASSREVAFTEAFF. The chain employs TRBV18 and TRBJ1-1; D unresolved. Germline V lookup: CDR1 KGHSH, CDR2 LQKENI. Trimming stripped 4 bases from V and 5 bases from J, with 14 bases between. The CDR3 runs 14 residues.

The chain combines TRBV19 with TRBJ1-2, with 7 bases matching TRBD1. In germline, CDR1 is LNHDA, CDR2 SQIVND (reference sequence). Unmatched junction bases numbered 13, after V lost 5 bases and J lost 4 bases. There are 16 residues in the CDR3. CDR3 nucleotide sequence: TGTGCCAGTAGTCCAGGGACAGACCCTACTGTCTATGGCTACACCTTC. This gives the protein CASSPGTDPTVYGYTF.

The chain carries TRBV19 and TRBJ2-7; the match to TRBD1 covers 7 bases. This CDR3 is 14 amino acids long. The ends lost 4 bases at V and 4 bases at J; junction bases unmatched: 7. The germline V gene encodes CDR1 LNHDA and CDR2 SQIVND (reference sequence). The CDR3 DNA reads as TGTGCCAGTAGTACCGGGACAGCGTCTTACGAGCAGTACTTC. Translation gives CASSTGTASYEQYF.

This clone was detected only a few times. The CDR3 DNA reads as TGCGCCAGCAGCTTAGACGGACAATGGGTGAACACTGAAGCTTTCTTT. It translates to CASSLDGQWVNTEAFF. The chain joins TRBV5-1 to TRBJ1-1, with D perhaps TRBD1 (5 bases). V lost 2 bases and J lost 0, with 14 bases in between. Per the germline V gene, CDR1 is SGHRS and CDR2 is YFSETQ. There are 16 residues in the CDR3.

The chain combines TRBV2 with TRBJ2-3, with 7 bases aligning to TRBD1. With V trimmed by 3 bases and J by 2 bases, 5 bases remained unmatched. Germline values: CDR1 SNHLY, CDR2 FYNNEI. The CDR3 runs to 15 residues. The CDR3 nucleotides are TGTGCCAGCAGTGAGCACAGGGGCTCCACAGATACGCAGTATTTT. Its protein product is CASSEHRGSTDTQYF.

The CDR3 DNA follows: TGCGCCAGCAGCGGGGGGGGCAGGGGCCCTAATTCACCCCTCCACTTT. This encodes CASSGGGRGPNSPLHF. V usage is TRBV5-1 and J usage is TRBJ1-6; D possibly corresponds to TRBD1 (6 bases). V was clipped by 4 bases and J by 6 bases, with 17 bases between them. The germline V gene encodes CDR1 SGHRS and CDR2 YFSETQ. The CDR3 runs 16 residues.

The V and J genes are TRBV4-1 and TRBJ1-2; TRBD1 agrees at 7 bases. Germline V gene lookup returns CDR1 MGHRA and CDR2 YSYEKL. J was trimmed by 6 bases and V by 4 bases; bases with no gene match: 5. The CDR3 sequence is 13 residues long. In DNA form, the CDR3 reads TGCGCCAGCAGCCTGGACAGGAGTAATGGCTACACCTTC. It yields the protein CASSLDRSNGYTF.

The chain uses TRBV6-5 and TRBJ1-2; possibly TRBD1 for D (6 bases). In germline, CDR1 is MNHEY, CDR2 SVGAGI. The V gene lost 0 bases and the J gene lost 4 bases, with 9 bases spanning the gap. The CDR3 spans 14 residues. CDR3 in amino acids: CASSYSRGSYGYTF. CDR3 sequence (DNA): TGTGCCAGCAGTTACTCGAGGGGGAGCTATGGCTACACCTTC.

A word on this clone: The same CDR3 is also encoded by other DNA sequences in this sample. The chain uses TRBV5-4 and TRBJ1-2; D not resolved. V dropped 0 bases and J dropped 8 bases, with 17 bases sitting between them. This CDR3 has 15 residues. Germline CDR1 SGHNT, CDR2 YYREEE (reference sequence). The CDR3 spells CASSLANVALGGYTF. Written as DNA, the CDR3 is TGTGCCAGCAGCTTGGCTAACGTCGCTCTGGGCGGCTACACCTTC.

This chain connects TRBV5-1 to TRBJ1-1, with TRBD1 identical over 10 bases. The CDR3 runs 16 residues. Germline V gene sequence: CDR1 SGHRS, CDR2 YFSETQ. After removal of 5 bases from V and 3 bases from J, the junction contained 10 bases not matched to a gene. The CDR3 coding sequence is TGCGCCAGCAGATCCGGGACAGGGGCTGAGGACACTGAAGCTTTCTTT. Its translation is CASRSGTGAEDTEAFF.

The chain combines TRBV7-2 with TRBJ2-6; D may be TRBD2 (5 bases). Germline lookup yields CDR1 SGHTA and CDR2 FQGNSA. This CDR3 region has 15 residues. Between the trimmed V and J ends, which lost 5 bases and 2 bases, there was a span of 10 bases. CDR3 bases: TGTGCCAGCAGCGCCGACGGGACTGGGGCCAACGTCCTGACTTTC. Translated: CASSADGTGANVLTF.

The chain links TRBV7-9 to TRBJ2-7; 11 bases fit TRBD2. V was pared by 5 bases and J by 5 bases, with 5 bases of the junction left unmatched. CDR1 and CDR2 from the germline V gene are SEHNR and FQNEAQ (reference sequence). This CDR3 has 14 amino acids. The CDR3 sequence: CASSPGTSGHEQYF. The DNA for the CDR3 is TGTGCCAGCAGCCCCGGGACTAGCGGCCACGAGCAGTACTTC.

The J gene is TRBJ1-5, the V gene TRBV7-2; D gene unclear. CDR1 is SGHTA and CDR2 is FQGNSA in the germline V gene. CDR3 length: 14 amino acids. Trimming pared 3 bases from V and 1 base from J, leaving 7 bases between. In DNA form, the CDR3 reads TGTGCCAGCAGCTTTCGACTAAGCAATCAGCCCCAGCATTTT. It encodes CASSFRLSNQPQHF.

J is TRBJ2-7 and V is TRBV12-3 or TRBV12-4; 7 nucleotides align to TRBD1. The CDR3 has 13 residues. The ends lost 5 bases at V and 1 base at J; junction bases unmatched: 2. This CDR3 reads CASSLRGSYEQYF. The CDR3 DNA reads as TGTGCCAGCAGTCTCAGGGGGTCCTACGAGCAGTACTTC.

The CDR3 here is CSARLRAEAFF. In DNA form, the CDR3 reads TGCAGTGCGAGATTGAGGGCTGAAGCTTTCTTT. This chain joins TRBV20-1 and TRBJ1-1; no reliable D call. Germline-derived CDR1 and CDR2 are DFQATT and SNEGSKA (reference sequence). The ends were cut back, 6 bases at V and 6 bases at J, with 11 bases in the middle. This CDR3 has 11 amino acids.

V usage is TRBV5-1 and J usage is TRBJ2-3; 8 bases agree with TRBD2. CDR3 length equals 15 residues. The trim removed 2 bases at V and 0 bases at J, leaving 2 bases unmatched. Per the germline V gene, CDR1 is SGHRS and CDR2 is YFSETQ. Here the CDR3 DNA reads TGCGCCAGCAGCTTAGGACTAGCCAGCACAGATACGCAGTATTTT. Amino acids: CASSLGLASTDTQYF.

The chain couples TRBV10-3 to TRBJ2-7, with TRBD1 matching over 10 bases. V shed 6 bases, J shed 2 bases, and the junction held 4 bases outside the gene matches. In germline, CDR1 is ENHRY, CDR2 SYGVKD. This CDR3 is 14 amino acids long. CDR3 DNA: TGTGCCATCAGCCAAGGACAGGGGGCCTACGAGCAGTACTTC. Its protein is CAISQGQGAYEQYF.

The chain links TRBV11-2 to TRBJ1-1; D remains unclear. The V gene's germline CDR1 is SGHAT and CDR2 FQNNGV. Trimming pared 3 bases from V and 6 bases from J, leaving 20 bases between. The CDR3 contains 16 residues. Here the CDR3 reads CASSFFQVNSNPEAFF. The CDR3 nucleotides are TGTGCCAGCAGCTTTTTCCAAGTAAACTCTAACCCTGAAGCTTTCTTT.

The V gene is TRBV19, the J gene TRBJ1-3, with 7 nucleotides matching TRBD1. The J segment lost 2 bases and the V segment lost 5 bases, leaving 15 bases of the junction unmatched. Per germline, CDR1 LNHDA and CDR2 SQIVND (reference sequence). The CDR3 has 18 residues. The CDR3 reads CASSPWGMTGRPGNTIYF. CDR3 nucleotides: TGTGCCAGTAGTCCCTGGGGTATGACAGGGAGGCCTGGAAACACCATATATTTT.

The gene calls are TRBV29-1 and TRBJ1-1, with 10 nucleotides matching TRBD1. V gave up 0 bases and J gave up 5 bases; unmatched junction bases: 6. Germline CDR1 reads SQVTM; CDR2 reads ANQGSEA. This CDR3 region has 15 residues. As DNA, the CDR3 is TGCAGCGTTGAAGATTGGACAGGGGGAGGAACTGAAGCTTTCTTT. It translates to CSVEDWTGGGTEAFF.

A few counts support this clone. The chain employs TRBV5-1 and TRBJ1-1, with a tentative D call TRBD1 (5 bases). V lost 3 bases and J 5 bases, leaving 14 bases between the germline ends. Germline-derived CDR1 and CDR2 are SGHRS and YFSETQ. The CDR3 has 14 amino acids. CDR3 sequence reads: CASSWDFGQTEAFF. The CDR3 DNA follows: TGCGCCAGCAGCTGGGACTTTGGTCAGACTGAAGCTTTCTTT.

The chain combines TRBV5-1 with TRBJ1-4, with a possible D match to TRBD1 (6 bases). Germline assignment: CDR1 SGHRS and CDR2 YFSETQ. Trimming shortened V by 7 bases and J by 4 bases, and 14 bases separated the two germline ends. This CDR3 is built from 14 residues. The CDR3 sequence is CASSSGGVNEKLFF. The DNA for the CDR3 is TGCGCCAGCTCCTCGGGGGGCGTTAATGAAAAACTGTTTTTT.

This clone showed up just once. The chain uses TRBV14 and TRBJ2-3; a weak D match, TRBD1 (6 bases). Germline assignment: CDR1 SGHDN and CDR2 FVKESK. Deletions cut 0 bases from V and 1 base from J, with 8 bases between. This CDR3 has 15 residues. DNA for the CDR3: TGTGCCAGCAGCCAAGATCCAGGGGGCACAGATACGCAGTATTTT. This translates into CASSQDPGGTDTQYF.

This chain links TRBV19 with TRBJ1-5, with 9 bases lining up with TRBD1. Unmatched junction bases numbered 4, after V lost 3 bases and J lost 4 bases. The CDR3 covers 15 residues. Germline V CDR1 and CDR2: LNHDA, SQIVND (reference sequence). The CDR3 nucleotides are TGTGCCAGTAGTATTCCGGGACAGGGTAATCAGCCCCAGCATTTT. Protein product: CASSIPGQGNQPQHF.

The rearrangement uses TRBV5-1 and TRBJ1-1; D call uncertain. CDR3 length equals 14 residues. The V gene's germline CDR1 is SGHRS and CDR2 YFSETQ. V was cut by 0 bases and J by 7 bases, with 13 bases left in between. In DNA form, the CDR3 reads TGCGCCAGCAGCTTGGAGGGAGGAATTGGTGAAGCTTTCTTT. It translates to CASSLEGGIGEAFF. Together with reference TRBV5-1 and TRBJ1-1, the CDR3 gives the full variable domain: KAGVTQTPRYLIKTRGQQVTLSCSPISGHRSVSWYQQTPGQGLQFLFEYFSETQRNKGNFPGRFSGRQFSNSRSEMNVSTLELGDSALYLCASSLEGGIGEAFFGQGTRLTVV.

The V call is TRBV10-3, the J call TRBJ2-1, with D tentatively TRBD1 (6 bases). The CDR3 sequence is 14 residues long. Germline V gene lookup returns CDR1 ENHRY and CDR2 SYGVKD. V was trimmed by 8 bases and J by 5 bases, leaving 16 bases between them. CDR3 in DNA: TGTGCCATCGGGTGGAGCTGGGACAACAATGAGCAGTTCTTC. It yields the protein CAIGWSWDNNEQFF.

This clone occurred once. The chain uses TRBV2 and TRBJ1-1, with a tentative D call TRBD1 (6 bases). Germline CDR1 and CDR2: SNHLY and FYNNEI. The CDR3 loop spans 13 amino acids. V lost 4 bases to trimming and J lost 2 bases, with 8 bases between them. The CDR3 sequence is CASSGDTNTEAFF. In DNA, the CDR3 is TGTGCCAGCAGTGGGGACACCAACACTGAAGCTTTCTTT. The full variable domain, in which reference TRBV2 and TRBJ1-1 provide the parts outside the CDR3, is EPEVTQTPSHQVTQMGQEVILRCVPISNHLYFYWYRQILGQKVEFLVSFYNNEISEKSEIFDDQFSVERPDGSNFTLKIRSTKLEDSAMYFCASSGDTNTEAFFGQGTRLTVV.

V is TRBV7-9 and J is TRBJ1-1; D is ambiguous. The CDR3 has 13 amino acids. V gave up 0 bases and J gave up 8 bases, with 10 bases separating them. In germline, CDR1 is SEHNR, CDR2 FQNEAQ (reference sequence). The CDR3 reads CASSLASAGEAFF. CDR3 nucleotides: TGTGCCAGCAGCTTAGCGTCGGCCGGGGAAGCTTTCTTT.

V is TRBV12-3 or TRBV12-4 and J is TRBJ2-5; a weak D match, TRBD1 (5 bases). The length of the CDR3 is 13 residues. Trimming pared 4 bases from V and 3 bases from J, leaving 9 bases between. The CDR3 sequence is CASSWSTEETQYF. DNA for the CDR3: TGTGCCAGCAGTTGGTCGACAGAAGAGACCCAGTACTTC.